These 4 T cell receptor beta chains originate from one sample sequenced in a study of blood T cell repertoires in COVID-19. Profiling relied on immunoSEQ multiplex PCR, and the TCRdb table lists in-frame clones only, not all of them. The sample has about 160,000 clones, roughly 90% seen once. Sample: peripheral blood. These receptors all come from a man aged 60-69 years with acute or convalescent COVID-19.

The sample holds one count of this clone. The J gene is TRBJ2-1, the V gene TRBV12-5; D uncertain. V shed 2 bases and J shed 10 bases, with 6 bases lying between them. The length of the CDR3 is 11 residues. CDR1 and CDR2 from the germline V gene are LGHNT and FRNRAP. The CDR3 DNA sequence: TGTGCTAGTGGTTTGTCGCAGGAGCAGTTCTTC. It encodes CASGLSQEQFF.

The CDR3: CASSQNRGPTIYF. CDR3 DNA sequence: TGTGCCAGCAGCCAAAACAGGGGACCCACCATATATTTT. The chain has TRBV5-5 and TRBJ1-3; 7 bases align to TRBD1. The CDR3 runs to 13 residues. Per germline, CDR1 SGHKS and CDR2 YYEKEE (reference sequence). The V and J ends lost 4 bases and 9 bases, in that order; junction bases with no gene match: 7. The whole variable domain, remainder taken from reference TRBV5-5 and TRBJ1-3, is DAGVTQSPTHLIKTRGQQVTLRCSPISGHKSVSWYQQVLGQGPQFIFQYYEKEERGRGNFPDRFSARQFPNYSSELNVNALLLGDSALYLCASSQNRGPTIYFGEGSWLTVV.

The genes are TRBV7-9 and TRBJ1-2, with 7 positions matching TRBD1. Germline loops: CDR1 SEHNR, CDR2 FQNEAQ (reference sequence). This CDR3 is built from 13 residues. The V and J ends lost 5 bases and 8 bases, in that order; junction bases with no gene match: 8. The CDR3 is CASSIDRDGGYTF. The CDR3 nucleotides read TGTGCCAGCAGCATTGACAGGGATGGAGGCTACACCTTC. Looking up the rest from reference TRBV7-9 and TRBJ1-2 gives the full variable domain: DTGVSQNPRHKITKRGQNVTFRCDPISEHNRLYWYRQTLGQGPEFLTYFQNEAQLEKSRLLSDRFSAERPKGSFSTLEIQRTEQGDSAMYLCASSIDRDGGYTFGSGTRLTVV.

This rearrangement joins TRBV19 to TRBJ1-6; no firm D call. This CDR3 has 14 residues. Germline CDR1 LNHDA, CDR2 SQIVND (reference sequence). V was shortened by 5 bases and J by 7 bases, with 12 bases between the two germline ends. The DNA of the CDR3 is TGTGCCAGTAGTTCCGGACTTTTCAATTCACCCCTCCACTTT. Its protein is CASSSGLFNSPLHF. Filled out from reference TRBV19 and TRBJ1-6, the complete variable domain reads DGGITQSPKYLFRKEGQNVTLSCEQNLNHDAMYWYRQDPGQGLRLIYYSQIVNDFQKGDIAEGYSVSREKKESFPLTVTSAQKNPTAFYLCASSSGLFNSPLHFGNGTRLTVT.